This TCR beta chain was captured by sequencing in a study of OX40 agonist ivuxolimab in advanced cancers. Regarding the study in general: Ivuxolimab was an agonistic, fully human IgG2 monoclonal antibody directed against OX40 (CD134), a costimulatory receptor. Prior anti-PD-1, anti-PD-L1 or anti-CTLA-4 therapy was permitted, and approximately 41% of dose-escalation patients had received checkpoint inhibitors. Intravenous ivuxolimab was administered to patients every 2 weeks at six dose levels: 0.01, 0.1, 0.3, 1.5, 3 and 10 mg/kg. The paper describes the monotherapy dose-escalation part (N of about 47 patients) of the phase I trial of ivuxolimab. Peripheral TCRbeta sequencing aimed to test whether ivuxolimab altered TCR sequence diversity and caused clonal T-cell expansion. Partial responses occurred in three dose-escalation patients, of whom one had hepatocellular carcinoma and two had cutaneous melanoma. Of the 50 to 55 patients in dose escalation, about 20 had hepatocellular carcinoma, some 15 had melanoma, 9 had renal cell carcinoma and 9 had head and neck cancer. In the dose-escalation cohort, 75% to 90% of patients were male, and the mean age was approximately 60 years with a range of roughly 20 to 85.

Patients with a history of autoimmune disease or receiving systemic immunosuppression were excluded from the trial. Peripheral blood for TCR sequencing was collected from all dose cohorts at baseline, on cycle 4 day 1, and on cycle 7 day 1. Samples were obtained from an open-label, multicenter, first-in-human phase I dose-escalation trial of ivuxolimab. Adults with locally advanced or metastatic head and neck squamous cell, hepatocellular, melanoma or renal cell carcinoma were enrolled in the trial. Before TCR sequencing, CD4+ T cells and CD8+ T cells from peripheral blood were sorted into separate populations. The germline V gene supplies CDR1 MNHEY and CDR2 SVGAGI. V and J lose 2 bases and 6 bases, and a span of 10 bases separates them. The CDR3 runs 13 residues from the cysteine to the phenylalanine. The only DNA kept is the CDR3, 39 bases in frame from the first base. Genomic DNA was extracted from sorted cells for sequencing of the TCRbeta CDR3 region. TCRbeta CDR3 regions were sequenced using the immunoSEQ Assay. As stored in TCRdb, this immuneACCESS dataset retains in-frame rearrangements with V and J assigned. A fraction of the clones does not appear; measured against another copy, unresolved V genes explain less than half of the discrepancy, and the remainder lacks a known reason. This sample gives over 75,000 clones in total; 75% to 95% of them show up just once. Jointly, the top ten make up around 0.39% of the sample.

Here is what the overall study found, with its caveats: The antigen specificity of the peripheral T cells that underwent clonal expansion was not determined. At doses of 0.1 to 3.0 mg/kg, clonal expansion of both CD4+ and CD8+ blood T cells was observed from baseline to week 6. On average, CD8+ T cells showed more expanded clones than CD4+ T cells after ivuxolimab. Low levels of normalized T-cell clonal expansion were also seen in some nonresponding patients. Partial responders in the 0.1-3.0 mg/kg groups had among the lowest normalized peripheral clonal expansion, especially among CD8+ T cells.

In the case of this clone: Its antigen is still unknown. No clone much larger than this one lies a single base away; base qualities are absent.

Sequenced material: CD4+ or CD8+ T cells sorted from blood, taken in a trial of the OX40 agonist ivuxolimab. This receptor was identified in an adult with an advanced solid tumor such as melanoma, head and neck, liver or kidney cancer. The chain is encoded by TRBV6-5 joined to TRBJ1-1; tentative D gene TRBD1, with 6 bases matching. The CDR3 protein is CASSYAGVPEAFF. The base sequence is TGTGCCAGCAGTTACGCAGGGGTCCCTGAAGCTTTCTTT.